The 30 T cell receptor beta chains below come from one sample, sequenced in a study of tumor-infiltrating lymphocytes in primary liver carcinoma listed by TCRdb under 2017. Data came from an Illumina HiSeq 2500. TCRbeta-specific cDNA was reverse-transcribed from about 0.45 ug total RNA using a constant-region primer and ProtoScript II reverse transcriptase. TCRbeta libraries were built with three nested multiplex PCR rounds, a slightly modified ARM-PCR procedure. Each of the first two PCR rounds ran for around 10 cycles using multiplex TRBV1-TRBV30 forward primers together with a Cbeta reverse primer. TCRdb reprocessing: public reads trimmed at Q25 with fastp, clones called with MiXCR, in-frame beta chains kept. Each record represents a unique CDR3 protein, reported with the most common genes and DNA among its rows. Recorded for this sample are some 21,000 distinct CDR3 sequences; about 75% of them occurred a single time. The ten largest clonotypes hold over 35% of the sample.

Without any cell sorting, total RNA and DNA were extracted together from 20-30 mg of bulk tissue using the AllPrep DNA/RNA mini kit. The sequenced sample was liver tumor tissue from sampling region 1. The sample's cell subset or site label is to be understood as: tumor region T1, superior pole. The receptor set was obtained from a woman in her twenties or thirties with primary liver carcinoma and hepatitis B virus infection.

About this clonotype itself: A junction end diverges from the germline sequence, so it may reflect a read error. This chain links TRBV14 with TRBJ2-7; a weak D match, TRBD2 (6 bases). The CDR3 loop spans 15 amino acids. CDR1 SGHDN and CDR2 FVKESK come from the germline V gene. CDR3 sequence (DNA): TGTGCCAACAGCCAGGCGGCGGGGACTGACTACGGCCAGTACTTC. This codes for CANSQAAGTDYGQYF.

Comment on this clonotype: One end of the junction is discordant with germline, which a read error may explain. The chain couples TRBV29-1 to TRBJ2-5; tentatively, D is TRBD2 (6 bases). Germline CDR1 reads SQVTM; CDR2 reads ANQGSEA. The CDR3 is made up of 14 amino acids. The chain's CDR3 is CSVAELGDRETRYF. CDR3 sequence (DNA): TGCAGCGTTGCTGAACTTGGTGATCGGGAGACCCGGTACTTC. Based on the CDR3 plus reference TRBV29-1 and TRBJ2-5, the full variable domain is SAVISQKPSRDICQRGTSLTIQCQVDSQVTMMFWYRQQPGQSLTLIATANQGSEATYESGFVIDKFPISRPNLTFSTLTVSNMSPEDSSIYLCSVAELGDRETRYFGPGTRLLVL.

As for this clonotype: One end of the junction varies from germline; a read error may be responsible. V usage is TRBV6-5 and J usage is TRBJ2-2; tentative D call: TRBD2 (5 bases). Germline CDR1 MNHEY, CDR2 SVGAGI. CDR3 size: 15 residues. As DNA, the CDR3 is TGTGCCTGCAGTCTCATAGGACTGAACACCGGGGAGCTGGTTTTT. It yields the protein CACSLIGLNTGELVF.

This clonotype is medium-sized. The CDR3 spells CASSGRGYNEQFF. The CDR3 DNA reads TGTGCCAGCAGTGGCAGGGGCTACAATGAGCAGTTCTTC. V and J are TRBV6-6 and TRBJ2-1; D is possibly TRBD1 (6 bases). The CDR3 has 13 residues. Trimming removed 5 bases at V and 3 bases at J, with 8 bases between. Germline V CDR1 and CDR2: MNHNY, SVGAGI (reference sequence).

Concerning this clonotype itself: At one end, the junction sequence differs from germline, possibly due to a read error. The gene calls are TRBV14 and TRBJ2-7; D may match TRBD1 or TRBD2 (5 bases each). CDR3 length: 15 residues. From germline, CDR1 is SGHDN and CDR2 FVKESK. The CDR3 protein is CARSQAVGTDYEQYF. CDR3 coding DNA: TGTGCCAGGAGCCAGGCGGTGGGGACCGACTACGAGCAGTACTTC.

The chain joins TRBV6-1 to TRBJ1-2; D gene ambiguous. The CDR3 contains 17 residues. Germline loops: CDR1 MNHNS, CDR2 SASEGT. Here the CDR3 DNA reads TGTGGCAGTGAACGGTTCCTGGTCCTTAGATCTAACTATGGCTACACCTTC. Its protein product is CGSERFLVLRSNYGYTF.

For this clonotype: One end of the junction varies from germline; a read error may be responsible. The J gene is TRBJ2-2, the V gene TRBV11-1; the D gene is possibly TRBD2 (6 bases). CDR1 SGHAT and CDR2 FQDESV come from the germline V gene (reference sequence). The CDR3 contains 16 residues. The CDR3 sequence: CASGLVGGTNTGEPFF. For the CDR3, the DNA is TGTGCCAGCGGCTTAGTGGGGGGTACGAACACGGGGGAGCCGTTTTTT.

This clonotype has a handful of counts. A clone one base away is much larger, so this may be a read error. This CDR3 fails to terminate in the conserved phenylalanine or tryptophan, so it likely reflects a read error. The chain uses TRBV10-3 and TRBJ2-7; TRBD1 matches 9 bases. Per the germline V gene, CDR1 is ENHRY and CDR2 is SYGVKD. J was trimmed by 2 bases and V by 1 base; bases with no gene match: 6. The CDR3 is 16 amino acids. Here the CDR3 reads CAISEWTGDMTYEQYL. CDR3 nucleotides: TGTGCCATCAGTGAGTGGACAGGGGACATGACCTACGAGCAGTACTTA.

A remark on this clonotype: This CDR3 fails to terminate in the conserved phenylalanine or tryptophan, so it likely reflects a read error. V is TRBV6-5 and J is TRBJ2-2, with 8 bases fitting TRBD1. The CDR3 has 15 amino acids. From germline, CDR1 is MNHEY and CDR2 SVGAGI. The DNA for the CDR3 is TGTGCCAGCAGTCGGCGGACAGGGTTCACCGGAGAGCTGTTTATT. Its translation is CASSRRTGFTGELFI.

This clonotype was picked up one time. This chain uses TRBV11-1 with TRBJ2-5; no clear D. Germline V CDR1 and CDR2: SGHAT, FQDESV (reference sequence). The CDR3 spans 14 residues. The ends were cut back, 0 bases at V and 14 bases at J, with 19 bases in the middle. CDR3 coding DNA: TGTGCCAGCAGCTTAGCAGGGCGCAAAGAGACTCACTACTTC. Translated, it gives CASSLAGRKETHYF.

Only one count was recorded for this clonotype. The chain employs TRBV28 and TRBJ2-3, with unresolved D. This CDR3 has 12 amino acids. V was trimmed by 4 bases and J by 5 bases, leaving 7 bases between them. Germline loops: CDR1 MDHEN, CDR2 SYDVKM. The CDR3 here is CASSSSRDTQYF. The CDR3 bases are TGTGCCAGCAGTTCTAGTCGAGATACGCAGTATTTT.

About this clonotype: A single base separates this from a much larger clone, so it may be a read error. This rearrangement joins TRBV6-2 or TRBV6-3 to TRBJ2-2, with unresolved D. The germline V and J ends were trimmed by 6 bases and 10 bases, with 15 bases remaining between them. Germline CDR1 is MNHEY and CDR2 is SVGEGT. The CDR3 runs 13 residues. The CDR3 DNA sequence: TGTGCCAGCAGCAAGACGGCCAAAGTGGAGCTGTTTTTT. Its protein is CASSKTAKVELFF.

J is TRBJ2-3 and V is TRBV24-1; tentatively, D is TRBD1 or TRBD2 (5 bases each). Germline V lookup: CDR1 KGHDR, CDR2 SFDVKD. CDR3 length: 14 amino acids. CDR3 nucleotide sequence: TGTGGGACCAGTGATGCTATCGGGACGGTGATGCAGTATTTT. It encodes CGTSDAIGTVMQYF.

Only a few counts were recorded for this clonotype. V is TRBV11-2 and J is TRBJ2-3; D possibly corresponds to TRBD1 (5 bases). This CDR3 is 14 amino acids long. V shed 5 bases and J shed 2 bases, with 11 bases lying between them. Per germline, CDR1 SGHAT and CDR2 FQNNGV. CDR3: CASSMGLPTDTQYF. CDR3 nucleotides: TGTGCCAGCAGCATGGGGCTTCCCACAGATACGCAGTATTTT.

The rearrangement joins TRBV9 to TRBJ2-2; D not resolved. The V and J ends lost 4 bases and 1 base respectively, with 17 bases between them. Germline assignment: CDR1 SGDLS and CDR2 YYNGEE. The CDR3 runs to 17 residues. CDR3 in amino acids: CASSTHPQVGNTGELFF. For the CDR3, the DNA is TGTGCCAGCAGCACCCACCCCCAAGTGGGGAACACCGGGGAGCTGTTTTTT.

Note on this clonotype: The CDR3 does not close with the conserved phenylalanine or tryptophan, likely indicating a read error. The rearrangement joins TRBV11-2 to TRBJ2-1, with TRBD2 matching over 8 bases. Looked up from germline, CDR1 is SGHAT and CDR2 is FQNNGV. V dropped 8 bases and J dropped 6; count of bases not matched to a gene: 15. CDR3 size: 16 residues. The DNA for the CDR3 is TGTGCCAGCTCATTTGAGAGCGGGAGAATGGGCAATGAGCAGTTCTCC. This translates into CASSFESGRMGNEQFS.

A word on this clonotype: The junction departs from the called germline gene at one end, perhaps through a read error. The chain links TRBV6-5 to TRBJ2-2, with 7 bases aligning to TRBD2. Germline V gene data show CDR1 as MNHEY and CDR2 as SVGAGI. CDR3 length equals 14 residues. The CDR3 coding sequence is TGTGCCAACAGCCTCGGGGGGACGGTCGGGGAGATGTTTTTT. This sequence encodes CANSLGGTVGEMFF.

Details on this clonotype: One end of the junction varies from germline; a read error may be responsible. For the CDR3, the DNA is TGTGCCAGCAGTTTAGTGGCCTACGAGCAGCACTTC. Translation gives CASSLVAYEQHF. This chain links TRBV7-8 with TRBJ2-7; D unclear. This CDR3 spans 12 amino acids. Germline V gene sequence: CDR1 SGHVS, CDR2 FQNEAQ.

A note on this clonotype: Its ends do not fully match the called genes, so a read error is possible. The V gene is TRBV11-2, the J gene TRBJ1-6; D is possibly TRBD1 (6 bases). The germline CDR1 and CDR2 sequences are SGHAT and FQNNGV. The CDR3 is made up of 15 amino acids. CDR3 bases: TGTGCCAGCCCTATCACTCAGGGGACTAATTCATCCCTCCACTTT. This gives the protein CASPITQGTNSSLHF.

Notes on this clonotype: Germline is not matched at one junction end, which may reflect a read error. The V gene is TRBV11-2, the J gene TRBJ2-3, with 12 positions matching TRBD2. In germline, CDR1 is SGHAT, CDR2 FQNNGV. The CDR3 totals 16 residues. The CDR3 nucleotides read TGTGCCGGCAGCGCGGGACTAGCGGGTATTGTTGATATTCAGTATTTT. This translates into CAGSAGLAGIVDIQYF. Full variable domain (missing parts from reference TRBV11-2 and TRBJ2-3): EAGVAQSPRYKIIEKRQSVAFWCNPISGHATLYWYQQILGQGPKLLIQFQNNGVVDDSQLPKDRFSAERLKGVDSTLKIQPAKLEDSAVYLCAGSAGLAGIVDIQYFGPGTRLTVL.

Of note for this clonotype: Sequence at one end of the junction differs from germline and may be a read error. The J gene is TRBJ2-1, the V gene TRBV10-3; D perhaps matches TRBD2 (5 bases). CDR1 ENHRY and CDR2 SYGVKD come from the germline V gene. This CDR3 is built from 14 residues. The CDR3 coding sequence is TGTACCATCAGTCACACGGCGACCCGGGATGAGCAGCTCTTC. As protein: CTISHTATRDEQLF.

With regard to this clonotype: The germline gene is not matched at one end of the junction; a read error may be the cause. V usage is TRBV11-2 and J usage is TRBJ2-1; 7 bases fit TRBD2. Germline lookup yields CDR1 SGHAT and CDR2 FQNNGV. The CDR3 spans 17 residues. CDR3 in DNA: TGTGCCAGCAGCCTTACTACCGGGAGGTTCCCAGGCGATAAGCAATTCTTC. Translated: CASSLTTGRFPGDKQFF.

The V and J genes are TRBV12-3 or TRBV12-4 and TRBJ2-1; D call uncertain. V lost 7 bases to trimming and J lost 10 bases, with 20 bases between them. The CDR3 consists of 14 residues. The CDR3 sequence: CASTASLSYREQFF. CDR3 nucleotide sequence: TGTGCCAGCACCGCAAGCCTCTCCTACAGAGAGCAGTTCTTC.

This rearrangement joins TRBV21-1 to TRBJ2-7; no check of the table's D call, TRBD1, against the DNA was made. TRBV21-1 is marked as a pseudogene. This CDR3 is 18 amino acids long. CDR3 nucleotides: TGTGCCAGCAGCAAGGTCGGACAGGGGCACTTTAGATCCTACGAGCAGCACTTC. This encodes CASSKVGQGHFRSYEQHF.

The chain has TRBV9 and TRBJ1-2, with 12 bases fitting TRBD1. Germline values: CDR1 SGDLS, CDR2 YYNGEE. V was clipped by 3 bases and J by 6 bases; unmatched bases: 12. This CDR3 comprises 17 residues. CDR3 DNA sequence: TGTGCCAGCAGCGGCCACCGGGACAGGGGGCGATTCAATGGCTACACCTTC. The encoded protein is CASSGHRDRGRFNGYTF.

Points on this clonotype: One junction end does not reproduce the germline sequence, and a read error may be involved. The chain is built from TRBV4-3 and TRBJ2-7, with TRBD2 matching over 8 bases. The germline gives CDR1 LGHNA, CDR2 YSLEER. The CDR3 has 18 residues. The CDR3 region is CASSQAVAGGHISYERYF. In DNA form, the CDR3 reads TGCGCCAGCAGCCAAGCGGTGGCGGGGGGTCACATTAGCTACGAGCGGTACTTC.

With respect to this clonotype: One base away lies a much larger clone, so this may be a sequencing read error. The chain has TRBV29-1 and TRBJ2-1, with D maybe TRBD1 (5 bases). The germline V gene encodes CDR1 SQVTM and CDR2 ANQGSEA. The length of the CDR3 is 11 residues. The ends were cut back, 6 bases at V and 7 bases at J, with 10 bases in the middle. This CDR3 reads CSVPRENEQFF. In nucleotides, the CDR3 is TGCAGCGTGCCCAGGGAAAATGAGCAGTTCTTC.

A note on this clonotype: It is likely a read error, because the conserved phenylalanine at the end of the CDR3 is missing. V and J are TRBV4-2 and TRBJ1-1; the D gene is possibly TRBD1 (5 bases). Germline values: CDR1 LGHNA, CDR2 YNFKEQ. CDR3 size: 16 residues. With 4 bases removed from V and 3 bases from J, the gap between germline ends came to 18 bases. CDR3 sequence reads: CASSLVEGRGDTEAFS. The CDR3 DNA follows: TGTGCCAGCAGCCTTGTCGAGGGGAGAGGGGACACTGAAGCTTTCTCT.

About this clonotype itself: An end of the junction differs from the germline gene, which may be a read error. This chain joins TRBV28 and TRBJ2-3, with D tentatively TRBD1 (5 bases). CDR1 is MDHEN, CDR2 SYDVKM, per germline. The CDR3 consists of 17 residues. The CDR3 region has the DNA TGTGCCTGCAGTTTTGACGGTATGAGGTGGGGCACAGACACGCAGTATTTT. Translating it yields CACSFDGMRWGTDTQYF.

This chain joins TRBV11-2 and TRBJ2-7, with D perhaps matching TRBD2 (6 bases). The CDR3 totals 13 residues. V lost 9 bases and J 13 bases, leaving 25 bases between the germline ends. Germline lookup yields CDR1 SGHAT and CDR2 FQNNGV. CDR3 nucleotide sequence: TGTGCCAGTAAGATTGCGGGGAACTACGAGTACTACTTC. Encoded protein: CASKIAGNYEYYF.